A selection of T cell receptor beta chains follows, all from one sample in a study of T cell responses to AZD1222 COVID-19 vaccine. The data were produced by immunoSEQ multiplex PCR, yet TCRdb's version contains in-frame clones alone and is incomplete. Among 95,000 to 100,000 clones, more than 70% were seen once, and the ten largest hold 1.4%. Sequencing was performed on peripheral blood, taken on day 0 of AZD1222 vaccination. The receptors here all came from an adult in good health. Each CDR3 is given with its conserved first and last residue. Each record gives: V gene, D gene, clone size, J gene, CDR3 DNA, CDR3 protein. The D gene is left open where the match is weak. Some rows mark clone size as missing; the rest say once, few, many or name a class of expanded clone.

V gene: TRBV19; D gene: -; clone size: once; J gene: TRBJ1-1; CDR3 DNA: TGTGCCAGTAGTATAGCCCAGGGACCGAACACTGAAGCTTTCTTT; CDR3 protein: CASSIAQGPNTEAFF
V gene: TRBV5-1; D gene: TRBD2; clone size: -; J gene: TRBJ2-3; CDR3 DNA: TGCGCCAGCAGCTCACTAGCGGGAGCGGGTGATACGCAGTATTTT; CDR3 protein: CASSSLAGAGDTQYF
V gene: TRBV30; D gene: -; clone size: few; J gene: TRBJ1-1; CDR3 DNA: TGTGCCTGGACCTCTAGGAAAACTGAAGCTTTCTTT; CDR3 protein: CAWTSRKTEAFF
V gene: TRBV12-3/TRBV12-4; D gene: -; clone size: -; J gene: TRBJ2-3; CDR3 DNA: TGTGCCAGCAGTTTCGCGGACACAGATACGCAGTATTTT; CDR3 protein: CASSFADTDTQYF
V gene: TRBV6-5; D gene: -; clone size: -; J gene: TRBJ2-1; CDR3 DNA: TGTGCCAGCAGTAGGACTCCCTACAATGAGCAGTTCTTC; CDR3 protein: CASSRTPYNEQFF
V gene: TRBV5-1; D gene: TRBD1; clone size: -; J gene: TRBJ2-7; CDR3 DNA: TGCGCCAGCAGCTTAAACCGGGACAGCTACGAGCAGTACTTC; CDR3 protein: CASSLNRDSYEQYF
V gene: TRBV28; D gene: -; clone size: -; J gene: TRBJ2-7; CDR3 DNA: TGTGCCAGCAGTTTAGGCTCCTACGAGCAGTACTTC; CDR3 protein: CASSLGSYEQYF
V gene: TRBV4-2; D gene: TRBD2; clone size: -; J gene: TRBJ2-1; CDR3 DNA: TGTGCCAGCAGCCAAGAAGGGTCTAGCGGCAATGAGCAGTTCTTC; CDR3 protein: CASSQEGSSGNEQFF
V gene: TRBV11-2; D gene: -; clone size: -; J gene: TRBJ2-1; CDR3 DNA: TGTGCCAGCAGGACAGAACGGACAGGCCGGGGGGATGAGCAGTTCTTC; CDR3 protein: CASRTERTGRGDEQFF
V gene: TRBV19; D gene: -; clone size: -; J gene: TRBJ2-3; CDR3 DNA: TGTGCCAGTAGTACCCAAGGACGGGATACAGATACGCAGTATTTT; CDR3 protein: CASSTQGRDTDTQYF
V gene: TRBV11-1; D gene: -; clone size: -; J gene: TRBJ2-5; CDR3 DNA: TGTGCCAGCAGCCGCCGGACTACTGAGACCCAGTACTTC; CDR3 protein: CASSRRTTETQYF
V gene: TRBV5-1; D gene: -; clone size: -; J gene: TRBJ1-1; CDR3 DNA: TGCGCCAGCAGCTTGAGTTCCGAGAACACTGAAGCTTTCTTT; CDR3 protein: CASSLSSENTEAFF
V gene: TRBV28; D gene: -; clone size: -; J gene: TRBJ2-2; CDR3 DNA: TGTGCCAGCAGCTCACCAGGGGCGCTTGCGAGCACCGGGGAGCTGTTTTTT; CDR3 protein: CASSSPGALASTGELFF
V gene: TRBV20-1; D gene: -; clone size: -; J gene: TRBJ1-1; CDR3 DNA: TGCAGTGCCAAAAGGGGGACTGAAGCTTTCTTT; CDR3 protein: CSAKRGTEAFF
V gene: TRBV11-3; D gene: -; clone size: -; J gene: TRBJ2-1; CDR3 DNA: TGTGCCAGCAGCTTAGAAGGAGGTCTCAATGAGCAGTTCTTC; CDR3 protein: CASSLEGGLNEQFF
V gene: TRBV18; D gene: -; clone size: -; J gene: TRBJ2-3; CDR3 DNA: TGTGCCAGCTCACAGGGGGAAGATACGCAGTATTTT; CDR3 protein: CASSQGEDTQYF
V gene: TRBV3-1/TRBV3-2; D gene: -; clone size: few; J gene: TRBJ1-1; CDR3 DNA: TGTGCCAGCAGCCAAGACAGGGCATCGGGGACTGGGAACACTGAAGCTTTCTTT; CDR3 protein: CASSQDRASGTGNTEAFF